The clone carrying this T cell receptor (beta chain) occurred once. The source of the sample is a study of blood T cell repertoires in COVID-19. Study-level information: PBMCs, B-cell-depleted T cells, or T cells were the source of the cDNA or gDNA that made up the material.

As originally analysed: Estimation of nucleated cell counts relied on the amplification of reference gene primers. Measured with immunoSEQ multiplex PCR; TCRdb has only the in-frame clones, and not every one. D and trimming come from the DNA, and the V and J calls and clone size come from that table. This sample has roughly 100,000 clones, with 81% found just once. Seattle patients were enrolled during active infection and followed longitudinally. The sample taken for sequencing was peripheral blood. This TCR was recovered from an elderly man with COVID-19, enrolled during active disease.

This chain's CDR3 is CASNPGRGINYGYTF. CDR3 nucleotide sequence: TGTGCCAGCAATCCCGGCAGGGGCATTAACTATGGCTACACCTTC. The chain has TRBV27 and TRBJ1-2; tentatively, D is TRBD1 (6 bases). V lost 7 bases, J lost 1 base, and 16 bases lay in between. There are 15 residues in the CDR3. CDR1 is MNHEY and CDR2 is SMNVEV in the germline V gene (reference sequence).